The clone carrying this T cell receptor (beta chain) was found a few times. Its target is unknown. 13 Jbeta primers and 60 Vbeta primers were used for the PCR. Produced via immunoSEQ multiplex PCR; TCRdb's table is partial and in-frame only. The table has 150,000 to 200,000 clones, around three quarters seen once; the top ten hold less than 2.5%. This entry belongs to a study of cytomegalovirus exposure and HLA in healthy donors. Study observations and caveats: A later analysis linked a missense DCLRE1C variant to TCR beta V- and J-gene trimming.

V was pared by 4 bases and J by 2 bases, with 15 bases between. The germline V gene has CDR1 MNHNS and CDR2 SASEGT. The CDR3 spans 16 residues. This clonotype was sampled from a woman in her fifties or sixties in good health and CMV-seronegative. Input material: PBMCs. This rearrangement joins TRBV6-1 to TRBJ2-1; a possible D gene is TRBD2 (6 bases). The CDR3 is CASSGGGPLAYNEQFF. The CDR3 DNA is TGTGCCAGCAGTGGGGGAGGTCCCCTTGCCTACAATGAGCAGTTCTTC.